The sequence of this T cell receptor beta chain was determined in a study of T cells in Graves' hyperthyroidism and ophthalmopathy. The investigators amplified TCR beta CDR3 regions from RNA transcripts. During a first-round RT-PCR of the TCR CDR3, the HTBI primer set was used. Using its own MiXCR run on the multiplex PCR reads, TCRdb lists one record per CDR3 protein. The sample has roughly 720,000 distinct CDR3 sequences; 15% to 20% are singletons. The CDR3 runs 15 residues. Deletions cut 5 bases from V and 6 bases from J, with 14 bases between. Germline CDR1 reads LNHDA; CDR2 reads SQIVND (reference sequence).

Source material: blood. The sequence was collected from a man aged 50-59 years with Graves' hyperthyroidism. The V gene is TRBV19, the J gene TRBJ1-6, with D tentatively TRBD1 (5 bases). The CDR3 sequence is CASSSTGTSNSPLHF. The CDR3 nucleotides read TGTGCCAGTAGTTCTACCGGGACTTCTAATTCACCCCTCCACTTT.